A selection of T cell receptor beta chains follows, all from one sample in a study of blood T cells in healthy people across ages. MiXCR, applied by TCRdb to the 5' RACE reads, yields one record per CDR3 protein. This table has roughly 2 million distinct CDR3 sequences, around 48% appearing once. The sequencing sample was made of blood. These receptors were obtained from a middle-aged woman in good health. CDR3s include the opening cysteine and the closing phenylalanine or tryptophan. The D gene is left open where the match is weak. The size of a clone is reported for some rows only, either as once, few or many, or as a class for expanded clones.

cdr3_aa,cdr3_nt,d_call,v_call,j_call,clone_size
CSVEADRGTSYEQYF,TGCAGCGTTGAGGCGGACAGGGGGACCTCCTACGAGCAGTACTTC,TRBD1,TRBV29-1,TRBJ2-7,.
CASSTWGGGETQYF,TGTGCCAGCAGCACCTGGGGCGGGGGAGAGACCCAGTACTTC,TRBD2,TRBV6-6,TRBJ2-5,.
CASSVAGGGEETQYF,TGTGCCAGCAGCGTAGCAGGGGGGGGTGAAGAGACCCAGTACTTC,.,TRBV9,TRBJ2-5,.
CASSLDRLNSPLHF,TGTGCCAGCAGTCTGGACAGGCTCAATTCACCCCTCCACTTT,TRBD1,TRBV27,TRBJ1-6,few
CASSPGTGDSSYNEQYF,TGTGCCAGCAGTCCCGGGACAGGTGACAGCTCCTACAATGAGCAGTACTTC,TRBD1,TRBV12-3/TRBV12-4,TRBJ2-5,.
CASSLDPTSPSEQFF,TGTGCCAGCAGCTTAGATCCCACTAGTCCTAGTGAGCAGTTCTTC,.,TRBV11-2,TRBJ2-1,.
CATSRDKGLSSYEQYF,TGTGCCACCAGCAGAGATAAGGGATTGAGCTCCTACGAGCAGTACTTC,.,TRBV15,TRBJ2-7,.
CASSQDSGARDNSPLHF,TGCGCCAGCAGCCAAGATTCGGGGGCGCGGGATAATTCACCCCTCCACTTT,.,TRBV4-1,TRBJ1-6,.
CASSFFFWGQGAREQYF,TGTGCCAGCAGCTTCTTCTTTTGGGGACAGGGGGCACGGGAGCAGTACTTC,TRBD1,TRBV7-9,TRBJ2-7,few
CASSPGLEGTDTQYF,TGCGCCAGCAGCCCCGGACTAGAGGGCACAGATACGCAGTATTTT,TRBD2,TRBV5-1,TRBJ2-3,few
CASSLQQLGSGANVLTF,TGCGCCAGCAGCTTGCAACAGCTAGGTTCTGGGGCCAACGTCCTGACTTTC,.,TRBV5-1,TRBJ2-6,few
CSARRAGIGETQYF,TGCAGTGCCAGACGGGCAGGGATTGGGGAGACCCAGTACTTC,.,TRBV20-1,TRBJ2-5,.
CASSLSWRGAQETQYF,TGCGCCAGCAGCTTATCCTGGCGCGGGGCCCAAGAGACCCAGTACTTC,.,TRBV5-1,TRBJ2-5,.
CASSVPGTSETQYF,TGTGCCAGCAGCGTCCCCGGGACTAGTGAGACCCAGTACTTC,TRBD2,TRBV9,TRBJ2-5,.
CASGPGASFYEQYF,TGTGCCAGCGGGCCGGGGGCTAGTTTTTACGAGCAGTACTTC,.,TRBV27,TRBJ2-7,.